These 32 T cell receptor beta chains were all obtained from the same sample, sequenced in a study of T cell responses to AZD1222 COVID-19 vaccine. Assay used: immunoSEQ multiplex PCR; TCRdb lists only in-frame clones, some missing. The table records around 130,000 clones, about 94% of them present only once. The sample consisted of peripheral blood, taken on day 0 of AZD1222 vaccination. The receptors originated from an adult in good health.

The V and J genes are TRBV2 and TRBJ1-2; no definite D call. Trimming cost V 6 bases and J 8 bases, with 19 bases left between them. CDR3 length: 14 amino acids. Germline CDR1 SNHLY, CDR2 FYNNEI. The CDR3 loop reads CASSRQSEIGGYTF. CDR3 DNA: TGTGCCAGCAGCCGACAATCCGAGATTGGAGGCTACACCTTC.

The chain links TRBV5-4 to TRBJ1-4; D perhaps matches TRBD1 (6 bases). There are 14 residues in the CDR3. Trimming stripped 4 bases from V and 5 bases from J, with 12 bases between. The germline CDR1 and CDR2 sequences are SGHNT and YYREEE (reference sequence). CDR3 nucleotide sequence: TGTGCCAGCAGCCCCGACAGGTCAAATGAAAAACTGTTTTTT. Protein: CASSPDRSNEKLFF.

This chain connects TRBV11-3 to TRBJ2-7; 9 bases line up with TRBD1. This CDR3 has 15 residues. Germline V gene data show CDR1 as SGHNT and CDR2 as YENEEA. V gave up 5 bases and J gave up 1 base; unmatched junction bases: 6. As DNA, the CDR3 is TGTGCCAGCAGCCCCGGGACAGGGATTTCCTACGAGCAGTACTTC. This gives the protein CASSPGTGISYEQYF.

CDR3 sequence (DNA): TGCGCCAGCAGCTTAGGGGACTATAATTCACCCCTCCACTTT. Translation: CASSLGDYNSPLHF. The chain combines TRBV5-1 with TRBJ1-6, with TRBD1 as a possible D gene (5 bases). Germline CDR1 reads SGHRS; CDR2 reads YFSETQ. Trimming shortened V by 2 bases and J by 3 bases, and 6 bases separated the two germline ends. The CDR3 is made up of 14 amino acids.

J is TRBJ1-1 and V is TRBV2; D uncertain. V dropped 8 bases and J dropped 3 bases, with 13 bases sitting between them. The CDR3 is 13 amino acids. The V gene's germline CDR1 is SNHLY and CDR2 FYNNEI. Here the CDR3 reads CASGPGSHTEAFF. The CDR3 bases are TGTGCCAGCGGTCCGGGATCCCACACTGAAGCTTTCTTT.

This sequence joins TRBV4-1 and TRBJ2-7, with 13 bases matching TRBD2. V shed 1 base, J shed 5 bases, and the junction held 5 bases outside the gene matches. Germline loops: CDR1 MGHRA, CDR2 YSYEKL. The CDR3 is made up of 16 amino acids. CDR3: CASSQVELAGGDEQYF. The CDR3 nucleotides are TGCGCCAGCAGCCAAGTCGAACTAGCGGGAGGGGACGAGCAGTACTTC.

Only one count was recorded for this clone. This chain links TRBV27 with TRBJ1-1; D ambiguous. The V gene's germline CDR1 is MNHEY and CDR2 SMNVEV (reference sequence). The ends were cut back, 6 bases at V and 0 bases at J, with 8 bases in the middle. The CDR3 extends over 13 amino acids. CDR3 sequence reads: CASSRGMNTEAFF. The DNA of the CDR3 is TGTGCCAGCAGCCGGGGAATGAACACTGAAGCTTTCTTT.

The CDR3 sequence: CASSPTLTGGIPATNEKLFF. The CDR3 DNA reads as TGTGCCAGCAGCCCCACTCTGACAGGGGGTATCCCTGCAACTAATGAAAAACTGTTTTTT. The J gene is TRBJ1-4, the V gene TRBV13, with 9 positions matching TRBD1. After removal of 5 bases from V and 0 bases from J, the junction contained 16 bases not matched to a gene. Germline-derived CDR1 and CDR2 are PRHDT and FYEKMQ (reference sequence). This CDR3 is built from 20 residues. The full variable domain, with the rest looked up from reference TRBV13 and TRBJ1-4, is AAGVIQSPRHLIKEKRETATLKCYPIPRHDTVYWYQQGPGQDPQFLISFYEKMQSDKGSIPDRFSAQQFSDYHSELNMSSLELGDSALYFCASSPTLTGGIPATNEKLFFGSGTQLSVL.

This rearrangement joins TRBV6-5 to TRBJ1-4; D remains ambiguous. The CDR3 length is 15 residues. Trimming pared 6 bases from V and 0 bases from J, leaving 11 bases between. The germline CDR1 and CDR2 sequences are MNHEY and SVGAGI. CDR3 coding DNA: TGTGCCAGCAGCGACAAGGGTACAACTAATGAAAAACTGTTTTTT. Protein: CASSDKGTTNEKLFF.

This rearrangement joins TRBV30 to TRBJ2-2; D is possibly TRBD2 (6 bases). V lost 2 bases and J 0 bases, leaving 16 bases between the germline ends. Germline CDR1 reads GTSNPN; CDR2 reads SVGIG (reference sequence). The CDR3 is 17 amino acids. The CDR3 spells CAWSPLGGITNTGELFF. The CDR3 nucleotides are TGTGCCTGGAGTCCTCTCGGGGGTATCACGAACACCGGGGAGCTGTTTTTT.

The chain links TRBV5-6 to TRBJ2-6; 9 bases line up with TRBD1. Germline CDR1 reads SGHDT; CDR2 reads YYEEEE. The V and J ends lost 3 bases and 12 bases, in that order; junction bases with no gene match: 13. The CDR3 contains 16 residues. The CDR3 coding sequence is TGTGCCAGCAGCTCATGGGGACAGGGATCCCTTGGCGTCCTGACTTTC. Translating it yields CASSSWGQGSLGVLTF.

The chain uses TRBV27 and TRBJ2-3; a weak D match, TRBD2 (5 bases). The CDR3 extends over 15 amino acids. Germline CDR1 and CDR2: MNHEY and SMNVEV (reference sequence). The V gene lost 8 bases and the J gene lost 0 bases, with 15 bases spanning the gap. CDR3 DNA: TGTGCCAGCGTCCCCCCGGGGTGGAGCACAGATACGCAGTATTTT. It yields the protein CASVPPGWSTDTQYF.

The CDR3 DNA sequence: TGTGCCACCAGTGCTTTTGGGCGATACCAGCATTTT. This codes for CATSAFGRYQHF. This sequence joins TRBV24-1 and TRBJ1-5, with D unresolved. Germline lookup yields CDR1 KGHDR and CDR2 SFDVKD. Deletions cut 5 bases from V and 12 bases from J, with 13 bases between. The CDR3 length is 12 residues.

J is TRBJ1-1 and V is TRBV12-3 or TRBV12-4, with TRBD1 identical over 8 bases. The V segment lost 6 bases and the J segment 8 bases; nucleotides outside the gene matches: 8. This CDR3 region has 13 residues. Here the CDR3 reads CASRLGTGSEAFF. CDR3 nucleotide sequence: TGTGCCAGCAGACTCGGGACAGGCTCAGAAGCTTTCTTT.

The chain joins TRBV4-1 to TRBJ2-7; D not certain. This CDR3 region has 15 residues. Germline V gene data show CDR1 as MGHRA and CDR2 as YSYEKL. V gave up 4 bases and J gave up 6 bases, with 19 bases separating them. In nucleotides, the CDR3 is TGCGCCAGCAGCCTCAGGACGGCTGAACCCGCCGAGCAGTACTTC. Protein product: CASSLRTAEPAEQYF.

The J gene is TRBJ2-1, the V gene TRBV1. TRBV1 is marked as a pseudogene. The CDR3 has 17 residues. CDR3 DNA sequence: TGCACCAGCAGCCACCCCGCTAGGGAAGCAGCCTACAATGAGCAGTTCTTC. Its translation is CTSSHPAREAAYNEQFF.

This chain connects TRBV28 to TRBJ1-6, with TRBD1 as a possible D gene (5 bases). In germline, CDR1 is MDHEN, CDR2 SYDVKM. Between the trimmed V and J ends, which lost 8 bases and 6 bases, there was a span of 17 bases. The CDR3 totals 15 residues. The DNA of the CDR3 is TGTGCCAGCGGAAGGGGTCAGCGTGGTAATTCACCCCTCCACTTT. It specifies CASGRGQRGNSPLHF.

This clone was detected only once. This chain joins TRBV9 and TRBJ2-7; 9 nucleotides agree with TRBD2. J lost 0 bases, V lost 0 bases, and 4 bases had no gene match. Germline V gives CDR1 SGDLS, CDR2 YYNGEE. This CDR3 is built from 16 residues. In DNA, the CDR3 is TGTGCCAGCAGCGTAGCTCTAGCGGGAAGCTCCTACGAGCAGTACTTC. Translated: CASSVALAGSSYEQYF.

For the CDR3, the DNA is TGTGCCTGGAGTCTAACTAGCGGAACCTACGAGCAGTACTTC. Residues: CAWSLTSGTYEQYF. The chain couples TRBV30 to TRBJ2-7; TRBD2 aligns across 8 bases. There are 14 residues in the CDR3. Per germline, CDR1 GTSNPN and CDR2 SVGIG (reference sequence). The V and J ends lost 2 bases and 2 bases, in that order; junction bases with no gene match: 5. The full variable domain, its missing parts supplied by reference TRBV30 and TRBJ2-7, is SQTIHQWPATLVQPVGSPLSLECTVEGTSNPNLYWYRQAAGRGLQLLFYSVGIGQISSEVPQNLSASRPQDRQFILSSKKLLLSDSGFYLCAWSLTSGTYEQYFGPGTRLTVT.

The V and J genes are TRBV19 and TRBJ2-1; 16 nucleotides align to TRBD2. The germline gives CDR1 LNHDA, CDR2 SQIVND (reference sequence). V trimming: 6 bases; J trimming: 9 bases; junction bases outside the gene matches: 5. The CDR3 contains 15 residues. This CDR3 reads CASRGTSGRASEQFF. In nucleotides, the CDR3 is TGTGCCAGTAGGGGGACTAGCGGGAGGGCCAGTGAGCAGTTCTTC. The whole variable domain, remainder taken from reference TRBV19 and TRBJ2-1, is DGGITQSPKYLFRKEGQNVTLSCEQNLNHDAMYWYRQDPGQGLRLIYYSQIVNDFQKGDIAEGYSVSREKKESFPLTVTSAQKNPTAFYLCASRGTSGRASEQFFGPGTRLTVL.

This CDR3 reads CASSSKPPVSGNTIYF. The CDR3 nucleotides are TGTGCCAGCAGCTCCAAACCACCGGTCTCTGGAAACACCATATATTTT. The chain has TRBV7-9 and TRBJ1-3; D not certain. CDR1 SEHNR and CDR2 FQNEAQ come from the germline V gene (reference sequence). V lost 4 bases and J lost 0, with 13 bases in between. The CDR3 spans 16 residues.

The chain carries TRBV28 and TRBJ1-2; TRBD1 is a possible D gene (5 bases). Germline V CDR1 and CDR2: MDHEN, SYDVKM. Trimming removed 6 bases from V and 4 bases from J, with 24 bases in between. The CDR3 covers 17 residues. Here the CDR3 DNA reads TGTGCCAGCAGCCTCGGGGGGGGAGGGCCCCTTATCTATGGCTACACCTTC. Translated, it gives CASSLGGGGPLIYGYTF.

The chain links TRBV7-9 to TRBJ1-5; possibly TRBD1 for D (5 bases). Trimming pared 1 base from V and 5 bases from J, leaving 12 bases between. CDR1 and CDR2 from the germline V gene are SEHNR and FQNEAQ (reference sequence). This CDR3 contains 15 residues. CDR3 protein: CASSLGVTQDQPQHF. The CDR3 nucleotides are TGTGCCAGCAGCTTAGGTGTGACACAGGATCAGCCCCAGCATTTT.

CDR3 amino acids: CASSNLAGVYEQYF. In DNA form, the CDR3 reads TGTGCCAGTAGTAACCTAGCGGGAGTATACGAGCAGTACTTC. The rearrangement uses TRBV19 and TRBJ2-7, with 10 bases matching TRBD2. The V segment lost 4 bases and the J segment 4 bases; nucleotides outside the gene matches: 4. Looked up from germline, CDR1 is LNHDA and CDR2 is SQIVND (reference sequence). This CDR3 has 14 residues.

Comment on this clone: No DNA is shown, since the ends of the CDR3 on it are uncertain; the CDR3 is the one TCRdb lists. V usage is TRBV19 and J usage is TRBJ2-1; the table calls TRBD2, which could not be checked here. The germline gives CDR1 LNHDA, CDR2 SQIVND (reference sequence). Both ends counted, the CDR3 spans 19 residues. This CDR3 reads CASTSGLAGITGSYNEQFF.

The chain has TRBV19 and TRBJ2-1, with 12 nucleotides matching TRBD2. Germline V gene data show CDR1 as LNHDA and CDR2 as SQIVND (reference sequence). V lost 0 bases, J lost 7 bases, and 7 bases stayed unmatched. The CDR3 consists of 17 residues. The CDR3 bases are TGTGCCAGTAGTATAGAAAGCCTAGCGGGAGGGCGTAATGAGCAGTTCTTC. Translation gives CASSIESLAGGRNEQFF.

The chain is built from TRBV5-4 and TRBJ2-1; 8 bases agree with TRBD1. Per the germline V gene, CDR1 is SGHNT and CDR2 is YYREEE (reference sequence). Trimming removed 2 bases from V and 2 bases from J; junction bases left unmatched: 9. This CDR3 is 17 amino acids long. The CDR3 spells CASSLNDRGLPYNEQFF. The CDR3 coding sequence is TGTGCCAGCAGCTTAAACGACAGGGGCCTTCCCTACAATGAGCAGTTCTTC.

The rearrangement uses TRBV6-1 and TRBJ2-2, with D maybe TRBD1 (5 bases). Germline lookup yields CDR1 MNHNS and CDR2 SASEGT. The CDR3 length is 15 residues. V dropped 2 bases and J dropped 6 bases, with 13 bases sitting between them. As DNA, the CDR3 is TGTGCCAGCAGTGAAATAGGGGCTTTGGCCGGGGAGCTGTTTTTT. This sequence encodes CASSEIGALAGELFF.

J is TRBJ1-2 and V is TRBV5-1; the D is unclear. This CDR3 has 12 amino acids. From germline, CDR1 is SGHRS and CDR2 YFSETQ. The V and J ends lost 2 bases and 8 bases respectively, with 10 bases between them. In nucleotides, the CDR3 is TGCGCCAGCAGCTTAGGAGAAAAGGGCTACACCTTC. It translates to CASSLGEKGYTF.

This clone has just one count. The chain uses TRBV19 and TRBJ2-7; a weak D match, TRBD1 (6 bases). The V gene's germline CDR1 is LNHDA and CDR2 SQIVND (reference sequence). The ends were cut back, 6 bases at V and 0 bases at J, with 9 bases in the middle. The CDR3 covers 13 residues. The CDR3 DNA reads TGTGCCAGTAGAGGGGACAACTCCTACGAGCAGTACTTC. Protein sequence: CASRGDNSYEQYF.

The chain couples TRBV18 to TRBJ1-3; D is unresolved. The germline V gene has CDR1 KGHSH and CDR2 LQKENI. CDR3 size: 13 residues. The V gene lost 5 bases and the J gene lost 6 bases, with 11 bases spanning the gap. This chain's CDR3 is CASSTDGINTIYF. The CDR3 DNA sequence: TGTGCCAGCTCAACAGATGGGATAAACACCATATATTTT.

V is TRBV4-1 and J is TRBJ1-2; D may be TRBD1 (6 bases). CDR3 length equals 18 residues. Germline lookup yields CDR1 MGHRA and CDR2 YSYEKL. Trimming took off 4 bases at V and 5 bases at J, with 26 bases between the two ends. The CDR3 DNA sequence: TGCGCCAGCAGCCTGACCTCCTACGTTCAGACAGGAGATTATGGCTACACCTTC. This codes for CASSLTSYVQTGDYGYTF.